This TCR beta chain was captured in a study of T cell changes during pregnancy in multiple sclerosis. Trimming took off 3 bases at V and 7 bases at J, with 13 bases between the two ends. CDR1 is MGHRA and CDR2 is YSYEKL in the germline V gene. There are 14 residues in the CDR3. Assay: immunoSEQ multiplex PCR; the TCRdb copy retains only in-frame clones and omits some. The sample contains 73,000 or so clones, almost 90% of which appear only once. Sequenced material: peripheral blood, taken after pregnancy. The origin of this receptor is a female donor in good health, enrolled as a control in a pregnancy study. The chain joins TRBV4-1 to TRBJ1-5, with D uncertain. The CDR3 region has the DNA TGCGCCAGCAGCCAGGTGGCCGGGTCGCAGCCCCAGCATTTT. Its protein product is CASSQVAGSQPQHF.